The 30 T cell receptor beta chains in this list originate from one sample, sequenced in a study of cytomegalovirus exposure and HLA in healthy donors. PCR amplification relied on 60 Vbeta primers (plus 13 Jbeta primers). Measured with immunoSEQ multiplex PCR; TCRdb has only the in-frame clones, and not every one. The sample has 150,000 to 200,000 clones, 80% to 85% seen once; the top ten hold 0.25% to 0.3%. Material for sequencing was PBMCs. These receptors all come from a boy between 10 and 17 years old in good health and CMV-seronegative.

The CDR3 coding sequence is TGCGCCAGAGAAAAACAAGGTATCTGGGGCGATGAGCAGTTCTTC. Amino acid sequence: CAREKQGIWGDEQFF. The chain carries TRBV10-1 and TRBJ2-1; D is possibly TRBD1 (5 bases). Germline loops: CDR1 WNHNN, CDR2 SYGVQD (reference sequence). V gave up 9 bases and J gave up 8 bases, with 23 bases separating them. The length of the CDR3 is 15 residues.

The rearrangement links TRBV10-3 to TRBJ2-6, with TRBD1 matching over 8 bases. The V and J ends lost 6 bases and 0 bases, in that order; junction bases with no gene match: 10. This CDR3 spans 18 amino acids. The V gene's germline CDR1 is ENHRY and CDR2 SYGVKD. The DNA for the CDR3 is TGTGCCATCAGCTCGACAGGGGACAGCCTCTCTGGGGCCAACGTCCTGACTTTC. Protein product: CAISSTGDSLSGANVLTF.

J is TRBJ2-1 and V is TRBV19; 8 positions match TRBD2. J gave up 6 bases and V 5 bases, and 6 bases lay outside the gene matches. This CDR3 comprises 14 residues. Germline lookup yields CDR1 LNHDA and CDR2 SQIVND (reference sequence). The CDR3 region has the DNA TGTGCCAGTAGTTTAACTAGCGGAACCAATGAGCAGTTCTTC. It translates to CASSLTSGTNEQFF.

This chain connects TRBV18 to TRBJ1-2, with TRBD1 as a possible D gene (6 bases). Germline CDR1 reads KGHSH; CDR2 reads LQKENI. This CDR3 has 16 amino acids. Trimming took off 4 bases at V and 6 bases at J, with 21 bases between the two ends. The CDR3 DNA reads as TGTGCCAGCTCACTTAGAAGGTTTCAGGGGATCGATGGCTACACCTTC. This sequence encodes CASSLRRFQGIDGYTF.

CDR3 sequence reads: CASSHGTVATNEKLFF. The DNA of the CDR3 is TGCGCCAGCAGTCACGGGACAGTCGCAACTAATGAAAAACTGTTTTTT. The chain uses TRBV5-1 and TRBJ1-4; 7 nucleotides match TRBD1. The germline V gene has CDR1 SGHRS and CDR2 YFSETQ. With 5 bases clipped from V and 0 bases from J, the junction kept 7 bases outside the gene matches. The CDR3 totals 16 residues.

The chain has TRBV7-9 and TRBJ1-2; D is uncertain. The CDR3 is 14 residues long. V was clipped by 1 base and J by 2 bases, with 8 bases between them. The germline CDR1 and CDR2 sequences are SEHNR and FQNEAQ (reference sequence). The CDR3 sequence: CASSLDAGNYGYTF. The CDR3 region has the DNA TGTGCCAGCAGCTTAGACGCGGGGAACTATGGCTACACCTTC.

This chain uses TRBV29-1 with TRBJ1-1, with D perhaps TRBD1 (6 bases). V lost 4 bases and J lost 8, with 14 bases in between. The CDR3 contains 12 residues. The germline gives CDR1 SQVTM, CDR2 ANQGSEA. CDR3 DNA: TGCAGCGTTGGGCGCAGGGGCCAAGAAGCTTTCTTT. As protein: CSVGRRGQEAFF.

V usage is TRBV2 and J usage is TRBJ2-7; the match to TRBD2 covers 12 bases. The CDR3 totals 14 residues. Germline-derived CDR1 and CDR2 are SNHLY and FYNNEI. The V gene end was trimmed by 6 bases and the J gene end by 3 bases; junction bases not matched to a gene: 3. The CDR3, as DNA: TGTGCCAGCAGCCTGACTAGCGGGAGCTACGAGCAGTACTTC. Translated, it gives CASSLTSGSYEQYF.

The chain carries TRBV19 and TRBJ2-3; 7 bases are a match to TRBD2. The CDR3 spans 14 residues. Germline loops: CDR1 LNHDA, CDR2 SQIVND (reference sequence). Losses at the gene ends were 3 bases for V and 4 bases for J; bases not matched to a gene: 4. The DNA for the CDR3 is TGTGCCAGTAGTATGGGAGGGCCCGCAGATACGCAGTATTTT. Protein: CASSMGGPADTQYF.

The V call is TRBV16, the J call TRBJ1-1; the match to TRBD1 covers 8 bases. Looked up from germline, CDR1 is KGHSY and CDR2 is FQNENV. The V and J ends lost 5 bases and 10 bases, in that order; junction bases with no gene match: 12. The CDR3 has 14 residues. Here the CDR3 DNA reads TGTGCCAGCAGCGCCAGGACAGGGAGTGATGGAGCTTTCTTT. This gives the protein CASSARTGSDGAFF.

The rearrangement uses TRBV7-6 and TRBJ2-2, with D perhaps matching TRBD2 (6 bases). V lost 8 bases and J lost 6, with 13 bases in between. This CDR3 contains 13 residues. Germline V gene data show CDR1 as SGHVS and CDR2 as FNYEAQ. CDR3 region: CASAGSLAGELFF. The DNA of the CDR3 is TGTGCCAGCGCGGGGAGCCTTGCCGGGGAGCTGTTTTTT.

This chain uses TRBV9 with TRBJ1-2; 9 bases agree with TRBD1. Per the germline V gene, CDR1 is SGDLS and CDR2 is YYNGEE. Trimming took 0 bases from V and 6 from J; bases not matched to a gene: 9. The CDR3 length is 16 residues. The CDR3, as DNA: TGTGCCAGCAGCGTAGGAAGTAAGGGACAGGGAGATGGCTACACCTTC. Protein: CASSVGSKGQGDGYTF.

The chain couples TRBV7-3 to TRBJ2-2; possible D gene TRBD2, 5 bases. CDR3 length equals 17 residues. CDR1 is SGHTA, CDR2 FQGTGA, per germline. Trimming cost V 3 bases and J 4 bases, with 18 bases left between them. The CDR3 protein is CASSLGIVGLGTGELFF. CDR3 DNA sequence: TGTGCCAGCAGCTTGGGGATAGTCGGACTGGGCACCGGGGAGCTGTTTTTT. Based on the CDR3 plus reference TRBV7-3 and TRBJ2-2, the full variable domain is GAGVSQTPSNKVTEKGKYVELRCDPISGHTALYWYRQSLGQGPEFLIYFQGTGAADDSGLPNDRFFAVRPEGSVSTLKIQRTERGDSAVYLCASSLGIVGLGTGELFFGEGSRLTVL.

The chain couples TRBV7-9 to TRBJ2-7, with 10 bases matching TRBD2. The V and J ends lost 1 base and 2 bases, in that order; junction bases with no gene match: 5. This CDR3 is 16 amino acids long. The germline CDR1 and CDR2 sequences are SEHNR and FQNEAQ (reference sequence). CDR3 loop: CASSLGLAGDPYEQYF. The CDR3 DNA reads TGTGCCAGCAGCTTAGGGCTAGCGGGAGACCCCTACGAGCAGTACTTC.

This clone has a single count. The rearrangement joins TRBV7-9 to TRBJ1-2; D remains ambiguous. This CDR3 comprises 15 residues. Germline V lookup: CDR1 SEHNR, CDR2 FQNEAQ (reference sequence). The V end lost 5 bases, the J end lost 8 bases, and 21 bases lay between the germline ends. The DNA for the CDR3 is TGTGCCAGCAGCGTCCAGGTGGGATCTCCGGGGGGCTACACCTTC. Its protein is CASSVQVGSPGGYTF.

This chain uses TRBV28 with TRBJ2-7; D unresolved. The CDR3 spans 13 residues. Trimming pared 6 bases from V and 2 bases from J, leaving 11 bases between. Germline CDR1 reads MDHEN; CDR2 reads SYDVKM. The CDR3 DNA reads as TGTGCCAGCAGACCGGTCCCCGCCTACGAGCAGTACTTC. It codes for CASRPVPAYEQYF.

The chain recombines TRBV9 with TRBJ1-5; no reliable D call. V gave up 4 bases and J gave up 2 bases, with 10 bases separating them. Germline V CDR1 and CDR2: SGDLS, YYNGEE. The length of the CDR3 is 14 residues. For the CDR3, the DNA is TGTGCCAGCAGCCCGTCGCGAGGCAATCAGCCCCAGCATTTT. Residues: CASSPSRGNQPQHF.

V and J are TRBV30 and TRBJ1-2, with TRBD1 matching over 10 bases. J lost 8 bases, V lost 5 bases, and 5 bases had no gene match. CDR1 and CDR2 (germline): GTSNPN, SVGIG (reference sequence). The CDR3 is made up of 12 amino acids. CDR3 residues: CAWEGTGAGYTF. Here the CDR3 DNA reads TGTGCCTGGGAAGGGACAGGGGCCGGCTACACCTTC.

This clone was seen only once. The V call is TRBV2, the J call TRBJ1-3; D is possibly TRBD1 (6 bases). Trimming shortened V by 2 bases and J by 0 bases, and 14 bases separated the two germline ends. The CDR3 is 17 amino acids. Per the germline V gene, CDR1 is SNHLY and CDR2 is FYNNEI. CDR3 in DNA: TGTGCCAGCAGTGAAAACGGGGGGCTTTCCTCTGGAAACACCATATATTTT. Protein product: CASSENGGLSSGNTIYF.

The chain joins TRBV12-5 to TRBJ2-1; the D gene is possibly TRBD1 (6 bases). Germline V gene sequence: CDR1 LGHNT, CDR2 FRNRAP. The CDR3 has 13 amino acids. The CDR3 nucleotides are TGTGCCACACAGGGCGAGGCCTACAATGAGCAGTTCTTC. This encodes CATQGEAYNEQFF.

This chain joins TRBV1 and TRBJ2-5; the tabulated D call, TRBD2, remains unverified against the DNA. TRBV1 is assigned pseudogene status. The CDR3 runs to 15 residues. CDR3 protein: CTSSQAAVKTETQYF. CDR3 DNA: TGCACCAGCAGCCAAGCGGCAGTCAAGACTGAGACCCAGTACTTC.

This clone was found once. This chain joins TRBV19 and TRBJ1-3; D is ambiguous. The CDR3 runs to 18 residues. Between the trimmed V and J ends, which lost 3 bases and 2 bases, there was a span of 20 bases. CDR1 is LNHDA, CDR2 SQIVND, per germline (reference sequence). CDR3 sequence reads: CASSISASLARTGNTIYF. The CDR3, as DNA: TGTGCCAGTAGTATTTCCGCCTCACTCGCCAGGACTGGAAACACCATATATTTT.

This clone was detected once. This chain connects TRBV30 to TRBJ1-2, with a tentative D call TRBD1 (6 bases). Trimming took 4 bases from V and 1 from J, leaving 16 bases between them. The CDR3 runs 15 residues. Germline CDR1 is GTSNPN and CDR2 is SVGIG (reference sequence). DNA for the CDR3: TGTGCCTGGACCCGTAGGACAGCCATTAACTATGGCTACACCTTC. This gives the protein CAWTRRTAINYGYTF.

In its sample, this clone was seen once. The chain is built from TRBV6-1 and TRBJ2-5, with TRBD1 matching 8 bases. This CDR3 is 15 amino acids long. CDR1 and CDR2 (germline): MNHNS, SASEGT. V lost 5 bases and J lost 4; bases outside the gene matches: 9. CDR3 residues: CASSQQGQGGETQYF. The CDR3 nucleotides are TGTGCCAGCAGTCAACAAGGACAGGGTGGAGAGACCCAGTACTTC.

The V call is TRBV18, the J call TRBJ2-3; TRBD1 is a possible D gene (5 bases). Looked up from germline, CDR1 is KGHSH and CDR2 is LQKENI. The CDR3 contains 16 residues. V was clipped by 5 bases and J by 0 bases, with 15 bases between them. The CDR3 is CASSSLAGPSTDTQYF. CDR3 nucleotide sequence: TGTGCCAGCTCATCATTGGCAGGGCCTAGCACAGATACGCAGTATTTT.

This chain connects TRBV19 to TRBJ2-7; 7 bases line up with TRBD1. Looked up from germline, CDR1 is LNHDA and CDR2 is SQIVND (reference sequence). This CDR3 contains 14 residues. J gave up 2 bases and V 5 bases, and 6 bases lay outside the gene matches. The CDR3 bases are TGTGCCAGTAGTCCGGGACAGCACCCCTACGAGCAGTACTTC. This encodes CASSPGQHPYEQYF.

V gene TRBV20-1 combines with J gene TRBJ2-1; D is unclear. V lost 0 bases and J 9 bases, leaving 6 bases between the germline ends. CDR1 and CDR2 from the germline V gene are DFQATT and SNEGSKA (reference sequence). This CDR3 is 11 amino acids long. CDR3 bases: TGCAGTGCTAGAGAGGGCACTGAGCAGTTCTTC. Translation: CSAREGTEQFF.

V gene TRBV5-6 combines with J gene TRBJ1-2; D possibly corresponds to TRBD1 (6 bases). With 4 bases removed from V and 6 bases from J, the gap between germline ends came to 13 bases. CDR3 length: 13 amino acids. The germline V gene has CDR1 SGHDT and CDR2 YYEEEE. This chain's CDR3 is CASSVHRAHGYTF. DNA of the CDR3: TGTGCCAGCAGCGTTCACAGGGCCCATGGCTACACCTTC.

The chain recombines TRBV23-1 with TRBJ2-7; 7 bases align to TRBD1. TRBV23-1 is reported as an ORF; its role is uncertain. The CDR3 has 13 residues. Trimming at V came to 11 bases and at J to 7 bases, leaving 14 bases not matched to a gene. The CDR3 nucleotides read TGCGCCGGAATAGGACAGGACGTGAGGGAGCAGTACTTC. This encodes CAGIGQDVREQYF.

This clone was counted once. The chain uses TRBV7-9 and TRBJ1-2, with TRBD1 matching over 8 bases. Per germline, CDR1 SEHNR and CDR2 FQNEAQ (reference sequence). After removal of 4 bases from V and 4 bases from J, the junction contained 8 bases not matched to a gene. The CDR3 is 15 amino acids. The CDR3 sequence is CASSSSRGLVYGYTF. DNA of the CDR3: TGTGCCAGCAGCTCCAGCAGGGGGCTAGTCTATGGCTACACCTTC.